This T cell receptor beta chain was recovered during a study of CD8+ T cells in alopecia areata. Whole-study results and caveats: Resident alphabeta T cells of normal skin are also sequenced in scalp samples.

CDR3 length: 14 residues. Germline V gene sequence: CDR1 GTSNPN, CDR2 SVGIG (reference sequence). V lost 0 bases to trimming and J lost 4 bases, with 12 bases between them. cDNA prepared by RNA extraction and subsequent reverse transcription served as the template for sequencing. Assay used: immunoSEQ multiplex PCR; TCRdb lists only in-frame clones, some missing. The table includes 130,000 to 150,000 clones, over 45% detected once. Those with alopecia areata gave lesional scalp punch biopsies and peripheral blood. About this clone itself: Its cognate antigen is unknown.

Material: CD4+ T cells sorted from blood. J is TRBJ1-1 and V is TRBV30, with a possible D match to TRBD1 (5 bases). The sequence was collected from a human donor with alopecia areata. The CDR3 is CAWSVGGTGTEAFF. CDR3 DNA: TGTGCCTGGAGTGTTGGGGGGACCGGCACTGAAGCTTTCTTT. The full variable domain, in which reference TRBV30 and TRBJ1-1 provide the parts outside the CDR3, is SQTIHQWPATLVQPVGSPLSLECTVEGTSNPNLYWYRQAAGRGLQLLFYSVGIGQISSEVPQNLSASRPQDRQFILSSKKLLLSDSGFYLCAWSVGGTGTEAFFGQGTRLTVV.